This entry features one TCR beta chain sequence. CDR3 length: 13 residues. Germline V gene sequence: CDR1 LNHDA, CDR2 SQIVND (reference sequence). Trimming took off 4 bases at V and 10 bases at J, with 16 bases between the two ends. This record comes from a study of blood T cell repertoires in COVID-19. Turning to the study itself: Collection of acute and convalescent COVID-19 samples took place in the United States, Italy and Spain.

TCRdb's table, derived via immunoSEQ multiplex PCR, lists solely in-frame clones and lacks some. The sample records 280,000 or so clones, about 86% being singletons. Material: peripheral blood. The TCR comes from a young woman who had recovered from COVID-19. The chain couples TRBV19 to TRBJ1-1, with D maybe TRBD1 (6 bases). The CDR3 is CASSTHIRGGAFF. The CDR3 DNA reads as TGTGCCAGTAGTACGCACATCCGAGGGGGAGCTTTCTTT.